What follows describes a single T cell receptor (beta chain). Its specificity is not known. Measured with immunoSEQ multiplex PCR; TCRdb has only the in-frame clones, and not every one. Of 20,000 to 25,000 clones listed, approximately 80% were seen once; the top ten hold less than 50%. This sample is part of a study of T cell responses to AZD1222 COVID-19 vaccine. Study overall: Second-dose intervals of approximately 4 or approximately 12 weeks were pooled. Study-level points and caveats: The study reported that nearly half of spike-specific TCRs target unmutated variant regions. Once two AZD1222 doses were given, Spike-specific TCR breadth and depth went up. Among the donors, most were white British and more were female, and clonal diversity was possibly underestimated.

Per germline, CDR1 MDHEN and CDR2 SYDVKM. This CDR3 region has 12 residues. V dropped 3 bases and J dropped 4 bases, with 7 bases sitting between them. The chain employs TRBV28 and TRBJ2-7; no reliable D call. The specimen was peripheral blood, collected on day 0 of AZD1222 vaccination. The sequence was collected from an adult in good health. The CDR3 spells CASSFDNYEQYF. In DNA, the CDR3 is TGTGCCAGCAGTTTCGACAATTACGAGCAGTACTTC.